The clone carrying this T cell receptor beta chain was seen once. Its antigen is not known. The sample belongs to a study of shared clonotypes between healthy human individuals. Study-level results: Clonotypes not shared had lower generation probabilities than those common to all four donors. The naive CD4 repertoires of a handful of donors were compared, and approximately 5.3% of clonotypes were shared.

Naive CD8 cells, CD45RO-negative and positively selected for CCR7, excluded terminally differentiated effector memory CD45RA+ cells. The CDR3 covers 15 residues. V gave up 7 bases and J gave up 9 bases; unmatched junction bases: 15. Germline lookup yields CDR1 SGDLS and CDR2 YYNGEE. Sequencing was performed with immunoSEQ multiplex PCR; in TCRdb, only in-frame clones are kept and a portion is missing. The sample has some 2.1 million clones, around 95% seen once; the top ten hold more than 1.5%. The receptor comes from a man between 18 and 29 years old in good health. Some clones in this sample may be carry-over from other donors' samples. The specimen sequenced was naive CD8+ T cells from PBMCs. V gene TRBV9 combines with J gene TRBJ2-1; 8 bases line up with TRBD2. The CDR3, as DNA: TGTGCCAGCGGTGAAGGGGCGGGAGGCCTCACTGAGCAGTTCTTC. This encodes CASGEGAGGLTEQFF.